These 2 T cell receptor beta chains came from one sample sequenced in a study of blood T cells in healthy people across ages. The authors ran a second PCR of about 6 to 12 cycles using a sample-barcoded 5' primer and a J-beta primer mix. One entry per CDR3 protein, called by TCRdb with MiXCR from the 5' RACE reads. The sample shows around 650,000 distinct CDR3 sequences, roughly 32% of them seen only once. Sequencing was performed on blood. All receptors derive from a woman older than 75 in good health.

This clonotype was seen more than once but under ten times. V usage is TRBV6-1 and J usage is TRBJ1-5; D gene ambiguous. V lost 6 bases to trimming and J lost 9 bases, with 9 bases between them. CDR1 MNHNS and CDR2 SASEGT come from the germline V gene. The CDR3 covers 11 residues. CDR3 region: CASREVAPQHF. DNA for the CDR3: TGTGCCAGCAGGGAGGTCGCGCCCCAGCATTTT.

This clonotype has a handful of counts. This rearrangement joins TRBV20-1 to TRBJ1-1, with D unclear. The CDR3 consists of 12 residues. CDR1 and CDR2 from the germline V gene are DFQATT and SNEGSKA (reference sequence). Trimming pared 1 base from V and 11 bases from J, leaving 14 bases between. CDR3 amino acids: CSARGLTRGAFF. CDR3 nucleotides: TGCAGTGCTAGAGGGCTCACTAGAGGGGCTTTCTTT.